This T cell receptor (beta chain) was captured in a study of low-dose radiotherapy and immunotherapy resistance in tumors. Study at large: Individuals in Cohort 2 had 1 Gy per fraction every two weeks, adding up to 13 Gy over 26 weeks.

TRAV- and TRBV-specific primers, spanning alpha and beta chains, primed first-strand cDNA. PCR amplification of the TCRs was performed with Phusion for 20 to 25 PCR cycles, and it relied on a constant-region primer together with a V-primer adapter. TCRdb recomputed calls from the reads with MiXCR, one row per CDR3 protein. Counted here are tens of thousands of distinct CDR3 sequences, 20% to 25% occurring once; the ten biggest clones make up 9.5% to 15%. Germline lookup yields CDR1 SGHVS and CDR2 FNYEAQ. CDR3 length: 12 residues. The time point here: after trial treatment. The sample's treatment: LDRT plus nivolumab, ipilimumab, low-dose cyclophosphamide and aspirin (RACIN trial). To note about this clonotype: Given a far larger clone just one base away, this is likely a sequencing read error.

This sequence originates from a female donor with ovarian cancer. The sample was PBMCs, taken after low-dose radiotherapy plus immunotherapy. The chain recombines TRBV7-6 with TRBJ1-2, with D unresolved. The CDR3 protein is CASSQDGYGSTF. In nucleotides, the CDR3 is TGTGCCAGCAGCCAGGACGGCTATGGCTCCACCTTC.